Below, 20 T cell receptor beta chains from the same sample are listed, as sequenced in a study of CD8+ T cells in alopecia areata. cDNA serving as the sequencing template came from extracted, reverse transcribed RNA. Sequencing was performed with immunoSEQ multiplex PCR; in TCRdb, only in-frame clones are kept and a portion is missing. The table lists about 180,000 clones, roughly 60% of them singletons, with 1.7% in the top ten. The material sequenced was CD4+ T cells sorted from blood, taken at week 0. The source of these receptors is a human donor with alopecia areata.

This CDR3 reads CASSDRGSNSPLHF. The CDR3 DNA follows: TGTGCCAGCAGTGACAGGGGTTCCAATTCACCCCTCCACTTT. The V gene is TRBV2, the J gene TRBJ1-6, with a possible D match to TRBD1 (6 bases). CDR3 length: 14 amino acids. Trimming took off 3 bases at V and 7 bases at J, with 10 bases between the two ends. Germline V lookup: CDR1 SNHLY, CDR2 FYNNEI.

This chain links TRBV7-2 with TRBJ2-1, with TRBD2 matching over 7 bases. The CDR3 consists of 15 residues. Unmatched junction bases numbered 13, after V lost 4 bases and J lost 10 bases. Germline V CDR1 and CDR2: SGHTA, FQGNSA. This CDR3 reads CASSSAPRSGSEQFF. The CDR3 bases are TGTGCCAGCAGCTCAGCCCCCCGTAGCGGGTCGGAGCAGTTCTTC. The variable domain in full, completed from reference TRBV7-2 and TRBJ2-1, reads GAGVSQSPSNKVTEKGKDVELRCDPISGHTALYWYRQSLGQGLEFLIYFQGNSAPDKSGLPSDRFSAERTGGSVSTLTIQRTQQEDSAVYLCASSSAPRSGSEQFFGPGTRLTVL.

The chain links TRBV6-1 to TRBJ1-1; 9 bases match TRBD1. Germline CDR1 MNHNS, CDR2 SASEGT. The CDR3 is 14 amino acids. Trimming removed 6 bases from V and 5 bases from J; junction bases left unmatched: 7. CDR3 DNA: TGTGCCAGCAGGGAACAGGGGGCGCGGACTGAAGCTTTCTTT. This encodes CASREQGARTEAFF.

V and J are TRBV29-1 and TRBJ2-5; tentatively, D is TRBD1 or TRBD2 (5 bases each). The J call may be in error: the DNA end matches TRBJ2-7 better. The CDR3 runs 18 residues. Germline CDR1 is SQVTM and CDR2 is ANQGSEA. The CDR3 sequence: CSVVAQGLAEGRVYEQYF. As DNA, the CDR3 is TGCAGCGTTGTAGCCCAGGGCCTAGCCGAGGGTAGGGTATACGAGCAGTACTTC.

V and J are TRBV25-1 and TRBJ1-1; D possibly corresponds to TRBD1 (5 bases). The CDR3 has 15 residues. The germline V gene encodes CDR1 MGHDK and CDR2 SYGVNS. V was pared by 6 bases and J by 0 bases, with 14 bases between. Written as DNA, the CDR3 is TGTGCCAGCAGCGCAGGGCTCCAGATGAACACTGAAGCTTTCTTT. Amino acid sequence: CASSAGLQMNTEAFF.

The chain links TRBV5-1 to TRBJ2-2; TRBD1 aligns across 7 bases. The J segment lost 3 bases and the V segment lost 3 bases, leaving 8 bases of the junction unmatched. This CDR3 region has 16 residues. CDR1 is SGHRS, CDR2 YFSETQ, per germline. The CDR3 sequence is CASSSGQASYTGELFF. The CDR3 DNA sequence: TGCGCCAGCAGCTCCGGACAGGCTAGCTACACCGGGGAGCTGTTTTTT.

This rearrangement joins TRBV9 to TRBJ1-4, with 8 nucleotides matching TRBD1. J lost 7 bases, V lost 0 bases, and 5 bases had no gene match. This CDR3 contains 15 residues. Germline CDR1 SGDLS, CDR2 YYNGEE. DNA for the CDR3: TGTGCCAGCAGCGTAGCACAGGGGGTCGGTGAAAAACTGTTTTTT. This gives the protein CASSVAQGVGEKLFF.

There are a few counts of this clone. V gene TRBV4-3 combines with J gene TRBJ1-6; 7 positions agree with TRBD1. The trim removed 0 bases at V and 10 bases at J, leaving 6 bases unmatched. This CDR3 has 15 amino acids. Germline CDR1 reads LGHNA; CDR2 reads YSLEER. The CDR3 DNA is TGCGCCAGCAGCCAAGAGTCGACAGGGCAATCACCCCTCCACTTT. Its protein is CASSQESTGQSPLHF.

This clone turned up a few times. This chain connects TRBV29-1 to TRBJ2-5; TRBD1 is a possible D gene (6 bases). Germline CDR1 SQVTM, CDR2 ANQGSEA. V gave up 0 bases and J gave up 7 bases, with 15 bases separating them. The CDR3 is 14 amino acids. CDR3: CSVEDLQGRGTQYF. In nucleotides, the CDR3 is TGCAGCGTTGAAGACTTACAGGGACGCGGGACCCAGTACTTC.

The V and J genes are TRBV5-6 and TRBJ2-1; D unresolved. Trimming took 2 bases from V and 6 from J, leaving 6 bases between them. Germline V gene lookup returns CDR1 SGHDT and CDR2 YYEEEE. This CDR3 is 12 amino acids long. In nucleotides, the CDR3 is TGTGCCAGCAGCTTTGGGGTCAATGAGCAGTTCTTC. As protein: CASSFGVNEQFF.

The chain joins TRBV14 to TRBJ1-1; D ambiguous. CDR1 and CDR2 from the germline V gene are SGHDN and FVKESK. Trimming stripped 6 bases from V and 1 base from J, with 9 bases between. There are 13 residues in the CDR3. The CDR3 DNA reads TGTGCCAGCAGACCCGTCACGAACACTGAAGCTTTCTTT. It is translated as CASRPVTNTEAFF.

The chain is built from TRBV15 and TRBJ1-4, with 9 positions matching TRBD1. The CDR3 has 15 residues. The ends lost 5 bases at V and 7 bases at J; junction bases unmatched: 8. The germline V gene has CDR1 LNHNV and CDR2 YYDKDF (reference sequence). The CDR3 is CATSPPGQGSEKLFF. CDR3 coding DNA: TGTGCCACCAGCCCCCCGGGACAGGGAAGTGAAAAACTGTTTTTT.

This clone was counted between two and nine times. CDR3 DNA sequence: TGCGCCAGCAGCCAAGATCCAGCGGCTATTTACAATGAGCAGTTCTTC. Protein: CASSQDPAAIYNEQFF. This chain connects TRBV4-3 to TRBJ2-1; D may be TRBD2 (5 bases). Trimming pared 0 bases from V and 4 bases from J, leaving 13 bases between. The CDR3 extends over 16 amino acids. Germline V gene data show CDR1 as LGHNA and CDR2 as YSLEER.

This clone was seen a few times. This chain connects TRBV10-3 to TRBJ2-7; 10 bases align to TRBD1. V lost 2 bases and J lost 6; bases outside the gene matches: 1. The V gene's germline CDR1 is ENHRY and CDR2 SYGVKD. The CDR3 totals 13 residues. The CDR3 DNA reads TGTGCCATCAGTGAGGGGACAGGGGTCGAGCAGTACTTC. It encodes CAISEGTGVEQYF.

The chain is built from TRBV28 and TRBJ1-2, with D possibly being TRBD1 (6 bases). V was shortened by 4 bases and J by 8 bases, with 14 bases between the two germline ends. The CDR3 totals 13 residues. Germline V CDR1 and CDR2: MDHEN, SYDVKM. The CDR3 sequence: CASSSPRGPGYTF. CDR3 sequence (DNA): TGTGCCAGCAGTTCCCCCAGGGGACCGGGCTACACCTTC.

The chain links TRBV6-1 to TRBJ1-1, with D possibly matching TRBD1 (5 bases). Germline CDR1 MNHNS, CDR2 SASEGT. V lost 3 bases to trimming and J lost 11 bases, with 16 bases between them. CDR3 length equals 13 residues. The CDR3 nucleotides are TGTGCCAGCAGTGAGTCAAACAGGTTGGGGGCTTTCTTT. It codes for CASSESNRLGAFF.

The gene calls are TRBV30 and TRBJ2-3; tentatively, D is TRBD1 or TRBD2 (5 bases each). The CDR3 spans 16 residues. V was pared by 0 bases and J by 2 bases, with 15 bases between. Germline V CDR1 and CDR2: GTSNPN, SVGIG (reference sequence). Here the CDR3 reads CAWSVGTAISTDTQYF. The CDR3 nucleotides read TGTGCCTGGAGTGTTGGGACCGCGATTTCCACAGATACGCAGTATTTT.

For the CDR3, the DNA is TGTGCCAGCACCCGAAGCGGCAACAATCAGCCCCAGCATTTT. It translates to CASTRSGNNQPQHF. This chain joins TRBV7-3 and TRBJ1-5, with D unclear. Between the trimmed V and J ends, which lost 7 bases and 3 bases, there was a span of 13 bases. This CDR3 has 14 residues. The germline V gene has CDR1 SGHTA and CDR2 FQGTGA.

The chain couples TRBV5-5 to TRBJ1-2; tentative D call: TRBD1 (5 bases). The CDR3 is 15 residues long. Per the germline V gene, CDR1 is SGHKS and CDR2 is YYEKEE (reference sequence). The germline V and J ends were trimmed by 1 base and 3 bases, with 13 bases remaining between them. The CDR3 loop is CASSLTPLGDYGYTF. CDR3 bases: TGTGCCAGCAGCTTGACCCCCCTGGGGGACTATGGCTACACCTTC. Full variable domain (missing parts from reference TRBV5-5 and TRBJ1-2): DAGVTQSPTHLIKTRGQQVTLRCSPISGHKSVSWYQQVLGQGPQFIFQYYEKEERGRGNFPDRFSARQFPNYSSELNVNALLLGDSALYLCASSLTPLGDYGYTFGSGTRLTVV.

The V call is TRBV6-5, the J call TRBJ1-1; D not resolved. V lost 0 bases, J lost 8 bases, and 16 bases lay in between. Per the germline V gene, CDR1 is MNHEY and CDR2 is SVGAGI. CDR3 size: 15 residues. CDR3 region: CASSYSGNSLEEAFF. CDR3 nucleotides: TGTGCCAGCAGTTACTCGGGGAATTCCCTCGAGGAAGCTTTCTTT.